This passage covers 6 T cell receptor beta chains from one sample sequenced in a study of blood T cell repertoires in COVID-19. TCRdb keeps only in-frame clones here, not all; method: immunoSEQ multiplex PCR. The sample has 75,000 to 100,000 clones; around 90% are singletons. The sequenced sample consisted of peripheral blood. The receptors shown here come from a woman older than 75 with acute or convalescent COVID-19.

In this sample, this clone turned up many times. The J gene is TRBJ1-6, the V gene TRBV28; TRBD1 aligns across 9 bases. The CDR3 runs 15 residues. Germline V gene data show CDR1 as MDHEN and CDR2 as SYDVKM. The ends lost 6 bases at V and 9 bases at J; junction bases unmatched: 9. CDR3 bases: TGTGCCAGCAGACCTCCTGACAGGGGGAGTTCACCCCTCCACTTT. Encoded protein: CASRPPDRGSSPLHF.

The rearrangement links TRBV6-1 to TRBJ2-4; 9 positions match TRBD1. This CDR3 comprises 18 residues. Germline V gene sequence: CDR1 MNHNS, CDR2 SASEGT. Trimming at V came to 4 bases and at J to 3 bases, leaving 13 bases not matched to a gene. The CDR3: CASSGITGGAGDKNIQYF. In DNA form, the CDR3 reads TGTGCCAGCAGTGGAATTACAGGGGGCGCCGGGGACAAAAACATTCAGTACTTC.

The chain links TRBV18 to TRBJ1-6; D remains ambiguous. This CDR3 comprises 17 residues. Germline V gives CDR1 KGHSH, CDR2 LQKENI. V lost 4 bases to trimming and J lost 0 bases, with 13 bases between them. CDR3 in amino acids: CASSLGVRSSYNSPLHF. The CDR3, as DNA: TGTGCCAGCTCACTAGGAGTCAGAAGCTCCTATAATTCACCCCTCCACTTT. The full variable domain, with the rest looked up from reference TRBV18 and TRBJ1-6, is NAGVMQNPRHLVRRRGQEARLRCSPMKGHSHVYWYRQLPEEGLKFMVYLQKENIIDESGMPKERFSAEFPKEGPSILRIQQVVRGDSAAYFCASSLGVRSSYNSPLHFGNGTRLTVT.

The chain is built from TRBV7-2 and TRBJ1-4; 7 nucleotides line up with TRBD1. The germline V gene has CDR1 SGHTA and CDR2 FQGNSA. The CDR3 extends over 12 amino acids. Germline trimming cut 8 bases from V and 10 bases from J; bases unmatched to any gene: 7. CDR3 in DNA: TGTGCCAGCGGGACAGCAGGTGGAAAACTGTTTTTT. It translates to CASGTAGGKLFF.

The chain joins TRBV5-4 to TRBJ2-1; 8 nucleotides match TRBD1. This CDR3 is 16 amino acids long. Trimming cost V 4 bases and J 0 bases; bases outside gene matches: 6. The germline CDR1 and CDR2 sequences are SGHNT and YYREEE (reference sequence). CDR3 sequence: CASSATGGSSYNEQFF. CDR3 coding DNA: TGTGCCAGCAGCGCAACAGGGGGTAGCTCCTACAATGAGCAGTTCTTC.

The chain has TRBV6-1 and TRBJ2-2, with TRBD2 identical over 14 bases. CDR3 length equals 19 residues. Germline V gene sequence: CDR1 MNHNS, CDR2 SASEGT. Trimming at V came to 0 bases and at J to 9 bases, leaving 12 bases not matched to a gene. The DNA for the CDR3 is TGTGCCAGCAGTGAAGCGCTTCGGGGGACTAGCGGGGGAATTAGGGAGCTGTTTTTT. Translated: CASSEALRGTSGGIRELFF.